The 26 T cell receptor beta chains below all came from one sample that was sequenced in a study of circulating CD8 cells and anti-PD-1 response in melanoma. The QIAseq Immune Repertoire TCR panel built the libraries from approximately 15 ng of total RNA. TCRdb re-called the reads through MiXCR, storing one row per CDR3 protein. Here the sample spans under 600 distinct CDR3 sequences, about an eighth being singletons. Sorting of live CD3+CD8+TCRalphabeta+ cells by PD-1 and/or TIGIT gave four subsets. Material: CD8+ T cells from PBMCs, obtained at baseline or after one month of anti-PD-1 therapy (not recorded which). These receptors were collected from a human donor with melanoma.

This clonotype is medium-sized. For the CDR3, the DNA is TGTGCCAGCGGAGGAGACAGCTATAACTATGGCTACACCTTC. The encoded protein is CASGGDSYNYGYTF. The chain recombines TRBV12-3 or TRBV12-4 with TRBJ1-2, with a possible D match to TRBD1 (5 bases). The V end was cut by 8 bases, the J end by 1 base, with 14 bases between. The CDR3 extends over 14 amino acids.

By share of the sample, this clonotype is large. The genes are TRBV9 and TRBJ2-1; D might be TRBD1 or TRBD2, each matching 6 bases. Germline-derived CDR1 and CDR2 are SGDLS and YYNGEE. V dropped 1 base and J dropped 8 bases, with 16 bases sitting between them. The CDR3 contains 15 residues. For the CDR3, the DNA is TGTGCCAGCAGCGTATGGGGGGCCCTTGGGGATGAGCAGTTCTTC. It yields the protein CASSVWGALGDEQFF.

This clonotype is labeled medium-sized. V is TRBV19 and J is TRBJ1-2; D call uncertain. The CDR3 has 12 amino acids. The germline V gene encodes CDR1 LNHDA and CDR2 SQIVND (reference sequence). Between the trimmed V and J ends, which lost 3 bases and 8 bases, there was a span of 10 bases. The CDR3 protein is CASSIGRRGYTF. CDR3 DNA: TGTGCCAGTAGTATCGGGCGAAGGGGCTACACCTTC.

This clonotype is judged large. This chain connects TRBV5-5 to TRBJ1-2; D unresolved. The CDR3 has 11 residues. The V gene lost 0 bases and the J gene lost 3 bases, with 0 bases spanning the gap. Per germline, CDR1 SGHKS and CDR2 YYEKEE (reference sequence). DNA of the CDR3: TGTGCCAGCAGCTTGGACTATGGCTACACCTTC. Residues: CASSLDYGYTF.

Judged by abundance, this clonotype is large. V gene TRBV6-6 combines with J gene TRBJ2-7, with TRBD1 as a possible D gene (7 bases). Trimming left V 2 bases short and J 5 bases short, with 13 bases between. This CDR3 contains 14 residues. Germline-derived CDR1 and CDR2 are MNHNY and SVGAGI (reference sequence). The CDR3 protein is CASSYGQGGDEQYF. The CDR3 bases are TGTGCCAGCAGTTACGGGCAGGGGGGTGACGAGCAGTACTTC.

Comment on this clonotype: In this CDR3 the conserved last residue, phenylalanine or tryptophan, is missing, so a read error is likely. The chain uses TRBV9 and TRBJ1-1; TRBD1 agrees at 9 bases. V lost 3 bases and J lost 0; bases outside the gene matches: 12. In germline, CDR1 is SGDLS, CDR2 YYNGEE. The CDR3 has 18 amino acids. CDR3 DNA: TGTGCCAGCAGCGGAAACCCGGCTAGACAGGGGGTGAACACTGAAGCTTTCCTT. The encoded protein is CASSGNPARQGVNTEAFL.

Sample share makes this clonotype large. The chain has TRBV29-1 and TRBJ1-2, with TRBD1 matching 11 bases. Germline CDR1 SQVTM, CDR2 ANQGSEA. The CDR3 has 16 amino acids. V dropped 3 bases and J dropped 3; count of bases not matched to a gene: 9. Here the CDR3 reads CSVDPRDRGGYYGYTF. The CDR3 DNA sequence: TGCAGCGTTGACCCCCGGGACAGGGGGGGCTACTATGGCTACACCTTC. The whole variable domain, filled in from reference TRBV29-1 and TRBJ1-2, reads SAVISQKPSRDICQRGTSLTIQCQVDSQVTMMFWYRQQPGQSLTLIATANQGSEATYESGFVIDKFPISRPNLTFSTLTVSNMSPEDSSIYLCSVDPRDRGGYYGYTFGSGTRLTVV.

Comments on this clonotype: One base separates it from a far larger clone, so it is likely a read error. The genes are TRBV28 and TRBJ2-1; TRBD1 matches at 8 bases. The better agreement between TRBJ2-7 and the DNA end casts doubt on the J call. Germline V gene sequence: CDR1 MDHEN, CDR2 SYDVKM. This CDR3 spans 12 amino acids. The CDR3 DNA is TGTGCCAGCAGTTCCGACAGGGGCAAGCAGTACTTC. This encodes CASSSDRGKQYF.

This clonotype qualifies as medium-sized. V usage is TRBV19 and J usage is TRBJ1-2; 8 bases match TRBD1. The CDR3 is 15 amino acids. The ends lost 0 bases at V and 6 bases at J; junction bases unmatched: 6. Germline CDR1 LNHDA, CDR2 SQIVND (reference sequence). CDR3 DNA: TGTGCCAGTAGTATAGACTGGGACAGGATCGATGGCTACACCTTC. Translated: CASSIDWDRIDGYTF.

This clonotype is large by share. This CDR3 reads CASSYDVRAGQQETQYF. In DNA form, the CDR3 reads TGTGCCAGCAGTTACGACGTTCGAGCGGGGCAACAAGAGACCCAGTACTTC. The V and J genes are TRBV6-2 or TRBV6-3 and TRBJ2-5, with 7 bases aligning to TRBD2. Germline lookup yields CDR1 MNHEY and CDR2 SVGEGT. After removal of 2 bases from V and 2 bases from J, the junction contained 11 bases not matched to a gene. This CDR3 spans 17 amino acids.

For this clonotype: A single base is all that separates this from a far larger clone, so a read error is likely. The conserved phenylalanine or tryptophan is not found at the CDR3 terminus, so this likely reflects a read error. The J gene is TRBJ1-2, the V gene TRBV5-1; D not resolved. The CDR3 covers 16 residues. Per germline, CDR1 SGHRS and CDR2 YFSETQ. The CDR3 loop is CASSLEVGSETYGYTL. The CDR3 DNA reads TGTGCCAGCAGCTTGGAAGTTGGCAGCGAGACCTATGGCTACACCCTC.

In its sample, this clonotype ranks as medium-sized. This chain uses TRBV7-2 with TRBJ2-2; D ambiguous. CDR1 SGHTA and CDR2 FQGNSA come from the germline V gene. Trimming pared 0 bases from V and 1 base from J, leaving 15 bases between. There are 18 residues in the CDR3. The CDR3 loop is CASSLARRLEVNTGELFF. Here the CDR3 DNA reads TGTGCCAGCAGCTTAGCGCGGCGCCTAGAGGTGAACACCGGGGAGCTGTTTTTT.

By sample fraction, this clonotype is large. This chain links TRBV2 with TRBJ2-5; D may be TRBD2 (5 bases). Germline assignment: CDR1 SNHLY and CDR2 FYNNEI. CDR3 length equals 13 residues. Trimming left V 4 bases short and J 3 bases short, with 9 bases between. CDR3 residues: CASSGLREETQYF. DNA for the CDR3: TGTGCCAGCAGTGGTTTGCGGGAAGAGACCCAGTACTTC. The full variable domain, in which reference TRBV2 and TRBJ2-5 provide the parts outside the CDR3, is EPEVTQTPSHQVTQMGQEVILRCVPISNHLYFYWYRQILGQKVEFLVSFYNNEISEKSEIFDDQFSVERPDGSNFTLKIRSTKLEDSAMYFCASSGLREETQYFGPGTRLLVL.

By its share, this clonotype is medium-sized. The gene calls are TRBV20-1 and TRBJ1-6, with D possibly matching TRBD1 (5 bases). The ends were cut back, 4 bases at V and 3 bases at J, with 10 bases in the middle. This CDR3 spans 14 amino acids. From germline, CDR1 is DFQATT and CDR2 SNEGSKA (reference sequence). The CDR3 is CSATGMGYNSPLHF. The CDR3 nucleotides read TGCAGTGCTACAGGGATGGGCTATAATTCACCCCTCCACTTT.

This clonotype appeared once. V is TRBV7-9 and J is TRBJ2-3; possibly TRBD1 or TRBD2 for D (5 bases each). The CDR3 has 16 residues. CDR1 and CDR2 (germline): SEHNR, FQNEAQ (reference sequence). Trimming removed 5 bases at V and 1 base at J, with 16 bases between. The CDR3 sequence is CASSPLGVRGTDTQYF. Here the CDR3 DNA reads TGTGCCAGCAGCCCCCTGGGGGTCCGAGGCACAGATACGCAGTATTTT.

By share, this clonotype ranks as medium-sized. A much larger clone lies one base from this, so it may be a read error. The genes are TRBV6-5 and TRBJ2-3; tentative D call: TRBD1 (6 bases). Germline V gene lookup returns CDR1 MNHEY and CDR2 SVGAGI. V gave up 2 bases and J gave up 5 bases, with 14 bases separating them. There are 15 residues in the CDR3. CDR3 sequence reads: CASSYRQGPRDTQYF. CDR3 sequence (DNA): TGTGCCAGCAGTTACAGGCAGGGGCCTAGAGATACGCAGTATTTT.

In this sample, this clonotype is medium-sized. The J gene is TRBJ2-7, the V gene TRBV29-1; the match to TRBD1 covers 8 bases. Germline V gene data show CDR1 as SQVTM and CDR2 as ANQGSEA. The junction had 6 bases not matched to a gene; V was cut back by 7 bases and J by 4 bases. This CDR3 comprises 12 residues. In DNA form, the CDR3 reads TGCAGCGCCGGACAGGGAGATTACGAGCAGTACTTC. Translation gives CSAGQGDYEQYF.

By proportion, this clonotype is large. The chain carries TRBV11-2 and TRBJ2-3; 13 bases line up with TRBD2. V was pared by 3 bases and J by 3 bases, with 12 bases of the junction left unmatched. This CDR3 has 19 residues. Germline CDR1 SGHAT, CDR2 FQNNGV. The CDR3 loop is CASSFPRHGLAGDTDTQYF. The CDR3 DNA reads TGTGCCAGCAGCTTCCCCAGGCATGGACTAGCGGGGGATACAGATACGCAGTATTTT.

By proportion, this clonotype is medium-sized. The V call is TRBV2, the J call TRBJ2-7; TRBD1 might be the D (6 bases). CDR1 and CDR2 (germline): SNHLY, FYNNEI. Trimming cost V 0 bases and J 1 base, with 13 bases left between them. The CDR3 length is 16 residues. CDR3 in DNA: TGTGCCAGCAGTGAAGCGCAAGGACAGCTTTCCTACGAGCAGTACTTC. Protein sequence: CASSEAQGQLSYEQYF.

This chain joins TRBV2 and TRBJ2-1, with D perhaps assigned TRBD1 or TRBD2 (6 bases each). CDR1 and CDR2 from the germline V gene are SNHLY and FYNNEI. V was shortened by 3 bases and J by 0 bases, with 9 bases between the two germline ends. The CDR3 is made up of 15 amino acids. The DNA of the CDR3 is TGTGCCAGCAGTGATCCGGGGGCCTCCTACAATGAGCAGTTCTTC. As protein: CASSDPGASYNEQFF.

By proportion, this clonotype is large (0.1 to 1%). V and J are TRBV19 and TRBJ2-1; D remains unclear. V was shortened by 3 bases and J by 7 bases, with 7 bases between the two germline ends. The CDR3 consists of 12 residues. CDR1 and CDR2 from the germline V gene are LNHDA and SQIVND (reference sequence). The CDR3 here is CASSILGNEQFF. Here the CDR3 DNA reads TGTGCCAGTAGTATTCTAGGAAATGAGCAGTTCTTC.

This clonotype is deemed medium-sized (0.01 to 0.1%). The V and J genes are TRBV7-2 and TRBJ2-5; D may be TRBD2 (5 bases). CDR1 SGHTA and CDR2 FQGNSA come from the germline V gene. The V and J ends lost 0 bases and 4 bases respectively, with 9 bases between them. The CDR3 totals 14 residues. The CDR3 loop reads CASSLARTSETQYF. CDR3 nucleotides: TGTGCCAGCAGCTTAGCTAGGACTTCAGAGACCCAGTACTTC.

This clonotype is medium-sized (0.01 to 0.1%) by share. This chain uses TRBV28 with TRBJ2-7; no firm D call. V shed 5 bases and J shed 1 base, with 3 bases lying between them. The CDR3 is 11 residues long. CDR1 and CDR2 (germline): MDHEN, SYDVKM. CDR3 DNA: TGTGCCAGCAGTGAATCCTACGAGCAGTACTTC. Translating gives CASSESYEQYF.

By proportion, this clonotype is large. The chain carries TRBV29-1 and TRBJ2-7; 9 nucleotides match TRBD1. In germline, CDR1 is SQVTM, CDR2 ANQGSEA. This CDR3 spans 15 amino acids. V lost 4 bases, J lost 3 bases, and 10 bases stayed unmatched. CDR3 sequence (DNA): TGCAGCGTTGTCCCCCGGGACAGGGAGAACTACGAGCAGTACTTC. This translates into CSVVPRDRENYEQYF.

The chain recombines TRBV27 with TRBJ1-2; 7 bases fit TRBD1. V lost 2 bases to trimming and J lost 5 bases; unmatched junction nucleotides: 11. Germline V gene sequence: CDR1 MNHEY, CDR2 SMNVEV (reference sequence). This CDR3 has 16 residues. DNA for the CDR3: TGTGCCAGCAGTTTAAACTCGCGGCCACAGGGGTATGGCTACACCTTC. Protein product: CASSLNSRPQGYGYTF.

In its sample, this clonotype is large. This rearrangement joins TRBV5-6 to TRBJ2-3, with D possibly being TRBD1 (5 bases). Germline CDR1 reads SGHDT; CDR2 reads YYEEEE. This CDR3 has 15 residues. Trimming took off 4 bases at V and 2 bases at J, with 14 bases between the two ends. CDR3 sequence (DNA): TGTGCCAGCAGCCACCCGGACATCCACACAGATACGCAGTATTTT. Its protein is CASSHPDIHTDTQYF.